These 29 T cell receptor beta chains share one sample of origin, sequenced in a study of Graves' ophthalmopathy and Graves' hyperthyroidism. Amplifying from RNA transcripts, the study obtained TCR beta CDR3 regions. After a first-round RT-PCR with HTBI primers, a second-round multiplex PCR was run. TCRdb redid the calling of the multiplex PCR reads with MiXCR, one entry per CDR3 protein. The sample lists almost 750,000 distinct CDR3 sequences, about 44% occurring once. The sample consisted of peripheral blood. These receptors were obtained from an adult man with Graves' ophthalmopathy.

This clonotype occurred a few times. This chain uses TRBV27 with TRBJ1-2, with D perhaps TRBD1 (6 bases). CDR3 size: 14 residues. V was pared by 3 bases and J by 4 bases, with 12 bases between. Germline V gene data show CDR1 as MNHEY and CDR2 as SMNVEV (reference sequence). The CDR3 DNA follows: TGTGCCAGCAGTTTGGGGGGCCCGATCTATGGCTACACCTTC. Protein: CASSLGGPIYGYTF.

The V and J genes are TRBV24-1 and TRBJ1-6; D is possibly TRBD1 (5 bases). CDR3 size: 14 residues. Per the germline V gene, CDR1 is KGHDR and CDR2 is SFDVKD. Written as DNA, the CDR3 is TGTCCCCCCAGTCCAGGGAGAGCAGTATCACCCCTCCACTTT. Translation: CPPSPGRAVSPLHF.

This sequence joins TRBV10-2 and TRBJ1-5; TRBD1 might be the D (6 bases). The V end was cut by 8 bases, the J end by 11 bases, with 22 bases between. CDR1 is WSHSY and CDR2 is SAAADI in the germline V gene. This CDR3 is 14 amino acids long. Here the CDR3 DNA reads TGCGCCAGCGCCCTAGGGGGGCGAGTCGAGACCCAGCATTTT. Translated: CASALGGRVETQHF.

V and J are TRBV14 and TRBJ1-3; no firm D call. The CDR3 covers 13 residues. CDR1 is SGHDN and CDR2 is FVKESK in the germline V gene. Deletions cut 1 base from V and 4 bases from J, with 5 bases between. CDR3 sequence (DNA): TGTGCCAGCAGCCAAGTCAGGGGAAACACCATATATTTT. It encodes CASSQVRGNTIYF.

This clonotype was picked up a small number of times. The V gene is TRBV5-6, the J gene TRBJ2-7; 8 nucleotides line up with TRBD1. Germline V CDR1 and CDR2: SGHDT, YYEEEE. CDR3 size: 12 residues. The ends lost 3 bases at V and 6 bases at J; junction bases unmatched: 2. CDR3 DNA: TGTGCCAGCAGCTACAGGGGGTTCGAGCAGTACTTC. Translated: CASSYRGFEQYF.

The chain's CDR3 is CASSPLIQGILNTEAFF. The CDR3 DNA is TGTGCCAGCAGCCCCTTGATCCAGGGGATACTGAACACTGAAGCTTTCTTT. This rearrangement joins TRBV12-3 or TRBV12-4 to TRBJ1-1; a weak D match, TRBD1 (6 bases). This CDR3 region has 17 residues. Trimming cost V 6 bases and J 0 bases, with 20 bases left between them.

This clonotype has just a few counts. This chain joins TRBV24-1 and TRBJ1-5; 8 bases align to TRBD1. CDR1 and CDR2 (germline): KGHDR, SFDVKD. Losses at the gene ends were 4 bases for V and 0 bases for J; bases not matched to a gene: 10. The CDR3 contains 18 residues. The CDR3 coding sequence is TGTGCCACCAGTGACCCAGGGACAGGCGAATATAGCAATCAGCCCCAGCATTTT. Encoded protein: CATSDPGTGEYSNQPQHF.

This chain joins TRBV29-1 and TRBJ2-7; a possible D gene is TRBD2 (6 bases). The CDR3 is 14 amino acids. Trimming took 0 bases from V and 9 from J, leaving 18 bases between them. Germline CDR1 is SQVTM and CDR2 is ANQGSEA. CDR3: CSVEDLGSGERQYF. For the CDR3, the DNA is TGCAGCGTTGAAGATCTAGGGTCGGGAGAAAGGCAGTACTTC.

This CDR3 reads CSVLPTGNYGYTF. Here the CDR3 DNA reads TGCAGCGTTCTTCCAACAGGGAACTATGGCTACACCTTC. This sequence joins TRBV29-1 and TRBJ1-2; weak D call: TRBD1 (6 bases). Between the trimmed V and J ends, which lost 5 bases and 2 bases, there was a span of 12 bases. CDR1 is SQVTM and CDR2 is ANQGSEA in the germline V gene. This CDR3 contains 13 residues. Looking up the rest from reference TRBV29-1 and TRBJ1-2 gives the full variable domain: SAVISQKPSRDICQRGTSLTIQCQVDSQVTMMFWYRQQPGQSLTLIATANQGSEATYESGFVIDKFPISRPNLTFSTLTVSNMSPEDSSIYLCSVLPTGNYGYTFGSGTRLTVV.

Many counts were recorded for this clonotype. This rearrangement joins TRBV7-2 to TRBJ2-5; the match to TRBD2 covers 9 bases. Germline CDR1 is SGHTA and CDR2 is FQGNSA. This CDR3 has 16 residues. The trim removed 0 bases at V and 2 bases at J, leaving 4 bases unmatched. The CDR3 loop is CASSLAPSGTQETQYF. CDR3 nucleotide sequence: TGTGCCAGCAGCTTAGCTCCTAGCGGGACACAAGAGACCCAGTACTTC.

This clonotype appeared a few times. The V gene is TRBV7-4, the J gene TRBJ1-4; D not certain. Germline V CDR1 and CDR2: SGHVT, SQSDAQ. This CDR3 region has 13 residues. The V and J ends lost 5 bases and 8 bases respectively, with 12 bases between them. The CDR3 region has the DNA TGTGCCAGCAGCCAAGTGGTGGCGGAAAAACTGTTTTTT. Encoded protein: CASSQVVAEKLFF.

The chain combines TRBV25-1 with TRBJ1-4; D is undetermined. CDR1 is MGHDK and CDR2 is SYGVNS in the germline V gene. The CDR3 totals 16 residues. The V end was cut by 6 bases, the J end by 7 bases, with 21 bases between. CDR3 amino acids: CASSWLGISESEKLFF. CDR3 coding DNA: TGTGCCAGCAGCTGGCTGGGGATTTCCGAGAGTGAAAAACTGTTTTTT. Full variable domain (remainder filled in from reference TRBV25-1 and TRBJ1-4): EADIYQTPRYLVIGTGKKITLECSQTMGHDKMYWYQQDPGMELHLIHYSYGVNSTEKGDLSSESTVSRIRTEHFPLTLESARPSHTSQYLCASSWLGISESEKLFFGSGTQLSVL.

On this clonotype itself: A read error may produce the germline difference seen at one junction end. This rearrangement joins TRBV15 to TRBJ1-2; tentative D call: TRBD1 (5 bases). Germline V gene sequence: CDR1 LNHNV, CDR2 YYDKDF (reference sequence). This CDR3 contains 13 residues. In DNA form, the CDR3 reads TGTGCCAGCAGCCTTGGGGGTTGGTATGGCTACACCTTC. Protein product: CASSLGGWYGYTF.

The chain has TRBV19 and TRBJ2-7; D ambiguous. V was shortened by 5 bases and J by 0 bases, with 14 bases between the two germline ends. CDR1 and CDR2 from the germline V gene are LNHDA and SQIVND (reference sequence). This CDR3 comprises 15 residues. The CDR3 DNA is TGTGCCAGTAGTCCGGCACCGAGGAGCTCCTACGAGCAGTACTTC. Translation gives CASSPAPRSSYEQYF.

This clonotype has only a few counts. The chain joins TRBV2 to TRBJ2-3, with a weak D call TRBD2 (6 bases). Germline V gene sequence: CDR1 SNHLY, CDR2 FYNNEI. The V gene lost 7 bases and the J gene lost 0 bases, with 8 bases spanning the gap. The CDR3 runs to 13 residues. As DNA, the CDR3 is TGTGCCAGCAAGGAGGGAAGCACAGATACGCAGTATTTT. Protein: CASKEGSTDTQYF.

The chain joins TRBV25-1 to TRBJ1-4; 7 bases are a match to TRBD1. The germline V gene has CDR1 MGHDK and CDR2 SYGVNS. The CDR3 contains 15 residues. The V gene end was trimmed by 6 bases and the J gene end by 5 bases; junction bases not matched to a gene: 9. The CDR3 protein is CASSVRQGFNEKLFF. The DNA of the CDR3 is TGTGCCAGCAGCGTACGACAGGGCTTCAATGAAAAACTGTTTTTT.

A remark on this clonotype: The germline gene is not matched at one end of the junction; a read error may be the cause. V is TRBV10-3 and J is TRBJ1-5; possibly TRBD1 for D (6 bases). The CDR3 runs 16 residues. Germline V gene sequence: CDR1 ENHRY, CDR2 SYGVKD. The CDR3 nucleotides are TGTGCCATCTGCGGCTCGGGGGGCAAGGGCAATCAGCCCCCGCATTTT. This gives the protein CAICGSGGKGNQPPHF.

Many counts were recorded for this clonotype. The chain has TRBV12-3 or TRBV12-4 and TRBJ1-4; no definite D call. The CDR3 is 13 residues long. Trimming pared 3 bases from V and 6 bases from J, leaving 8 bases between. CDR3 region: CASSFGGDEKLFF. As DNA, the CDR3 is TGTGCCAGCAGTTTCGGTGGCGATGAAAAACTGTTTTTT.

Of note for this clonotype: This clone may be a read error of a much larger clone one base away. This chain connects TRBV7-2 to TRBJ1-4; perhaps TRBD1 as D (5 bases). The V gene lost 6 bases and the J gene lost 3 bases, with 11 bases spanning the gap. This CDR3 is 14 amino acids long. Germline CDR1 is SGHTA and CDR2 is FQGNSA. CDR3 loop: CASRPGRPNEKLFF. CDR3 DNA sequence: TGTGCCAGCAGACCAGGGAGGCCTAATGAAAAACTGTTTTTT.

As for this clonotype: The CDR3 does not end in the conserved phenylalanine or tryptophan, so this is likely a read error. The limits of the CDR3 on the DNA are not certain, so only TCRdb's listed CDR3 is given. The CDR3 protein is CASSEWTG. This sequence joins TRBV2 and TRBJ1-6; the D call TRBD1 from the table was never checked on the DNA. Germline-derived CDR1 and CDR2 are SNHLY and FYNNEI. The CDR3 contains 8 residues when both ends are counted.

The V gene is TRBV6-6, the J gene TRBJ2-7, with 9 nucleotides matching TRBD2. V shed 8 bases, J shed 0 bases, and the junction held 8 bases outside the gene matches. This CDR3 spans 15 amino acids. Germline V gene lookup returns CDR1 MNHNY and CDR2 SVGAGI (reference sequence). The chain's CDR3 is CASGSLAGASYEQYF. The DNA of the CDR3 is TGTGCCAGCGGGTCATTAGCGGGGGCCTCCTACGAGCAGTACTTC.

The chain has TRBV29-1 and TRBJ1-1; D gene unclear. The CDR3 length is 10 residues. Trimming left V 8 bases short and J 1 base short, with 5 bases between. CDR1 is SQVTM, CDR2 ANQGSEA, per germline. The CDR3 region is CSLPNTEAFF. The CDR3 region has the DNA TGCAGCTTACCGAACACTGAAGCTTTCTTT.

V is TRBV7-9 and J is TRBJ2-3; D is perhaps TRBD2 (5 bases). Trimming left V 4 bases short and J 2 bases short, with 10 bases between. The length of the CDR3 is 14 residues. CDR1 and CDR2 (germline): SEHNR, FQNEAQ (reference sequence). This chain's CDR3 is CASSYTLDTDTQYF. The DNA of the CDR3 is TGTGCCAGCAGCTATACACTAGACACAGATACGCAGTATTTT.

Turning to this clonotype: The junction does not match germline at one end; this may be a read error. The chain links TRBV10-3 to TRBJ1-3, with 7 nucleotides matching TRBD1. This CDR3 spans 13 amino acids. Germline CDR1 ENHRY, CDR2 SYGVKD. The CDR3 sequence: CASSRDRANTIYF. In nucleotides, the CDR3 is TGTGCCAGCAGTAGAGACAGGGCAAACACCATATATTTT.

This clonotype has a count of ten or more. The rearrangement joins TRBV2 to TRBJ2-6, with 7 bases that match TRBD1. V lost 5 bases to trimming and J lost 2 bases; unmatched junction nucleotides: 3. This CDR3 is built from 15 residues. Germline V gives CDR1 SNHLY, CDR2 FYNNEI. The CDR3 DNA follows: TGTGCCAGCAGTCGACAGGGAGCTGGGGCCAACGTCCTGACTTTC. Translating it yields CASSRQGAGANVLTF. Supplemented by reference TRBV2 and TRBJ2-6, the full variable domain reads EPEVTQTPSHQVTQMGQEVILRCVPISNHLYFYWYRQILGQKVEFLVSFYNNEISEKSEIFDDQFSVERPDGSNFTLKIRSTKLEDSAMYFCASSRQGAGANVLTFGAGSRLTVL.

This clonotype occurred many times. The V and J genes are TRBV14 and TRBJ1-6; D unclear. V was trimmed by 0 bases and J by 2 bases, leaving 2 bases between them. Germline V lookup: CDR1 SGHDN, CDR2 FVKESK. This CDR3 is built from 14 residues. The CDR3 nucleotides are TGTGCCAGCAGCCAAGAGCCCTATAATTCACCCCTCCACTTT. Its translation: CASSQEPYNSPLHF.

This clonotype has a single count. The rearrangement joins TRBV20-1 to TRBJ2-5; tentative D call: TRBD1 (5 bases). The CDR3 length is 15 residues. CDR1 and CDR2 (germline): DFQATT, SNEGSKA (reference sequence). V lost 2 bases and J 5 bases, leaving 18 bases between the germline ends. The CDR3 reads CSARRHSSSGETQYF. In DNA form, the CDR3 reads TGCAGTGCTAGACGTCACAGTTCCTCAGGGGAGACCCAGTACTTC.

Here the CDR3 DNA reads TGTGCCAGCAGCCGCGGACAGGACCTCGGCTATGGCTACACCTTC. Its translation is CASSRGQDLGYGYTF. The V call is TRBV7-9, the J call TRBJ1-2; TRBD1 matches at 7 bases. V lost 5 bases and J lost 4; bases outside the gene matches: 10. Germline V CDR1 and CDR2: SEHNR, FQNEAQ (reference sequence). CDR3 length: 15 amino acids. Drawing the rest from reference TRBV7-9 and TRBJ1-2, the complete variable domain is DTGVSQNPRHKITKRGQNVTFRCDPISEHNRLYWYRQTLGQGPEFLTYFQNEAQLEKSRLLSDRFSAERPKGSFSTLEIQRTEQGDSAMYLCASSRGQDLGYGYTFGSGTRLTVV.

This clonotype occurred many times. The V gene is TRBV19, the J gene TRBJ2-7; perhaps TRBD1 as D (6 bases). Germline V gene lookup returns CDR1 LNHDA and CDR2 SQIVND (reference sequence). Trimming took off 5 bases at V and 2 bases at J, with 16 bases between the two ends. The CDR3 is made up of 15 amino acids. In DNA form, the CDR3 reads TGTGCCAGTAGTGTCAGGGACACCGTCCCCTACGAGCAGTACTTC. Its translation is CASSVRDTVPYEQYF.